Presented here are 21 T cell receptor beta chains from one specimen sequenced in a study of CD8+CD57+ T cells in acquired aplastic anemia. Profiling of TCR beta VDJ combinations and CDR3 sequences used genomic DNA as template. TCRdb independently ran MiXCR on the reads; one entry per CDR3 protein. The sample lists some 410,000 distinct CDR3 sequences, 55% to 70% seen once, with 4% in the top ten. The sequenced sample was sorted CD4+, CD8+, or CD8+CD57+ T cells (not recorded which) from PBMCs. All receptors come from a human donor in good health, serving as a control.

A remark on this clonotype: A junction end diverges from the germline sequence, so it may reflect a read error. The CDR3 nucleotides read TGTGCCTGTAGTATTGTTGGGGGGAGCAACGAACCCCAGCATTTT. It translates to CACSIVGGSNEPQHF. The chain combines TRBV19 with TRBJ1-5, with D tentatively TRBD1 (5 bases). CDR1 LNHDA and CDR2 SQIVND come from the germline V gene (reference sequence). The CDR3 is made up of 15 amino acids.

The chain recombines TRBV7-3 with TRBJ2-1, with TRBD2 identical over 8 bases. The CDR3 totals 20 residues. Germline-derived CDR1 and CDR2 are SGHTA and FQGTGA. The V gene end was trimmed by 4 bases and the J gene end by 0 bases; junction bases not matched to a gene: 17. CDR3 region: CASSSRPGGGMLSSYNEQFF. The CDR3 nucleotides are TGTGCCAGCAGCTCGCGACCGGGGGGGGGAATGTTAAGCTCCTACAATGAGCAGTTCTTC.

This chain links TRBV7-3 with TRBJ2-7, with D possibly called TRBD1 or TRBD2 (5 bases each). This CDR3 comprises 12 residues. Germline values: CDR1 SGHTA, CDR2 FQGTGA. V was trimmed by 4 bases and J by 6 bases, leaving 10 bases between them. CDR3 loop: CASSWTRGEQYF. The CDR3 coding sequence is TGTGCCAGCAGCTGGACGAGGGGCGAGCAGTACTTC.

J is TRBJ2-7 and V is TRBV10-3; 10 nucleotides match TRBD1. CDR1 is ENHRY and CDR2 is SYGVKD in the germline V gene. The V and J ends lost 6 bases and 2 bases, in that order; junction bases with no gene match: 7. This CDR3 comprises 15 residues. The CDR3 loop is CAISAAGTGAYEQYF. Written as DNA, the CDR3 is TGTGCCATCAGCGCCGCGGGGACAGGGGCCTACGAGCAGTACTTC.

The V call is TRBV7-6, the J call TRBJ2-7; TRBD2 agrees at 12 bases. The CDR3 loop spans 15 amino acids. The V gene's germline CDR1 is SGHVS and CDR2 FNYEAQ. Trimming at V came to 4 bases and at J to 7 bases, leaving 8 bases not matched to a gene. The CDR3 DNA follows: TGTGCCAGCAGCTCCCTAGCGGGGGGGCGTTATGAGCAGTACTTC. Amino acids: CASSSLAGGRYEQYF.

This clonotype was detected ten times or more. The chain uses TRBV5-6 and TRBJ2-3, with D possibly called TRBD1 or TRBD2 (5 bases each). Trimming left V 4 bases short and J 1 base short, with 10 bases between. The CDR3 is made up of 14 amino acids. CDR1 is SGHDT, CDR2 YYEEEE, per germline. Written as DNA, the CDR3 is TGTGCCAGCAGCAAACGGGACGGCACAGATACGCAGTATTTT. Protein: CASSKRDGTDTQYF.

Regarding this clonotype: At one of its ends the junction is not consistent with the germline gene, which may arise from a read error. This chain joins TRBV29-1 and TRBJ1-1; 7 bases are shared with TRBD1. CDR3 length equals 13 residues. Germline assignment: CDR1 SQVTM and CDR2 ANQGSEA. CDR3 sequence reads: CSVGGQLNTQAFF. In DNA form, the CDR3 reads TGCAGCGTTGGGGGACAGTTGAACACTCAAGCTTTCTTT.

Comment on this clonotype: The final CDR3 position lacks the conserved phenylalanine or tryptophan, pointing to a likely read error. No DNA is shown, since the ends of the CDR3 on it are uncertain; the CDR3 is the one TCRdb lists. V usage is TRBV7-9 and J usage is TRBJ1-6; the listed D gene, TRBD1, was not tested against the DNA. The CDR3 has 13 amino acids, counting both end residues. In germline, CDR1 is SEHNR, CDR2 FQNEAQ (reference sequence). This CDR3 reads CASSLGQATDTQY.

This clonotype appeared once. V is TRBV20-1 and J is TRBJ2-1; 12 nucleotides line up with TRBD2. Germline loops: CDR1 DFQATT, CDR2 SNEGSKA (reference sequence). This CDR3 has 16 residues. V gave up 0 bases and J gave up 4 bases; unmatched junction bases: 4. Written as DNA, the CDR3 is TGCAGTGCTAGAGACCGACTAGCGGGGGCGTACAATGAGCAGTTCTTC. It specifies CSARDRLAGAYNEQFF.

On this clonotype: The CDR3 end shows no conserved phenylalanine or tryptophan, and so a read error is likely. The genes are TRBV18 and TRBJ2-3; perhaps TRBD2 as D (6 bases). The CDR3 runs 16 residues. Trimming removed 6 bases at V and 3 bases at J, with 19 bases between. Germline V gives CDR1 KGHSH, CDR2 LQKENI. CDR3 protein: CASSAGLAWETDTQYS. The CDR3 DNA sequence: TGTGCCAGCTCCGCGGGGCTAGCGTGGGAGACAGATACGCAGTATTCT.

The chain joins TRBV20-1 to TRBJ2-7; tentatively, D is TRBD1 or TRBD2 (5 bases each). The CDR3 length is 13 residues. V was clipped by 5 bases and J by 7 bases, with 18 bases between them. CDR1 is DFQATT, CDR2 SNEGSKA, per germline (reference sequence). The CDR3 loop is CSAPGTGAIEQYF. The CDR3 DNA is TGCAGTGCTCCCGGGACCGGAGCGATAGAGCAGTACTTC.

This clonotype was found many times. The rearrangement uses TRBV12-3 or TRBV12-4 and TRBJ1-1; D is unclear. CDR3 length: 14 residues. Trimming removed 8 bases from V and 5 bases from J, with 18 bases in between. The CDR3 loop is CASGSPERGTEAFF. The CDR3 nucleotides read TGTGCCAGCGGTTCCCCGGAGCGAGGGACTGAAGCTTTCTTT.

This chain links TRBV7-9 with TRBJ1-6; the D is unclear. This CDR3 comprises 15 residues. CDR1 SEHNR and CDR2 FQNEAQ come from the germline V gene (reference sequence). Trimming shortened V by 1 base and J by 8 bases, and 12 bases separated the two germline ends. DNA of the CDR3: TGTGCCAGCAGCTTAGGGACGGGTGTGGATTCACCCCTCCACTTT. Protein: CASSLGTGVDSPLHF.

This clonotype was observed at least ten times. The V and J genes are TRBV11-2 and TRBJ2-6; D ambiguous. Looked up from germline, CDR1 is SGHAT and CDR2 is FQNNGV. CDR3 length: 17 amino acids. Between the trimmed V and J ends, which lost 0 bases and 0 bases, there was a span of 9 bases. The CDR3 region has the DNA TGTGCCAGCAGCTTAGATGGAGCTGGCTCTGGGGCCAACGTCCTGACTTTC. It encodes CASSLDGAGSGANVLTF.

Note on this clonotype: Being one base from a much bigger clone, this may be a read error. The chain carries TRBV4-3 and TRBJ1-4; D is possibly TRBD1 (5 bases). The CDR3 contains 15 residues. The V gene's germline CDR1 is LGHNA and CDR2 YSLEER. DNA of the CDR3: TGCGCCAGCAGCCCGATAGGGGAGTCTAATGAAAAACTGGTTTTT. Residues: CASSPIGESNEKLVF.

CDR3: CATSDYLGATQYF. Written as DNA, the CDR3 is TGTGCCACCAGTGATTACCTGGGGGCGACCCAGTACTTC. The V call is TRBV24-1, the J call TRBJ2-5; possible D gene TRBD1, 6 bases. V was trimmed by 2 bases and J by 7 bases, leaving 10 bases between them. This CDR3 contains 13 residues. The germline CDR1 and CDR2 sequences are KGHDR and SFDVKD.

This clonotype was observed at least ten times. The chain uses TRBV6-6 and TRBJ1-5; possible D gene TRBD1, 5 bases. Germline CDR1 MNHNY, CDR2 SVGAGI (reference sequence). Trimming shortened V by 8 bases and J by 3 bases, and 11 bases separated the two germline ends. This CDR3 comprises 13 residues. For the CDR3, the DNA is TGTGCCAGCCTCAGGGCCCACAATCAGCCCCAGCATTTT. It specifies CASLRAHNQPQHF.

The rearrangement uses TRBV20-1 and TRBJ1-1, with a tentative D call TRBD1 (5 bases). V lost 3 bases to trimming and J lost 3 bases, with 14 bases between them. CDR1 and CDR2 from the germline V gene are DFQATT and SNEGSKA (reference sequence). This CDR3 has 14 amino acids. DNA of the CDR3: TGCAGTGCTAGTATCAAGACAGAACACACTGAAGCTTTCTTT. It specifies CSASIKTEHTEAFF.

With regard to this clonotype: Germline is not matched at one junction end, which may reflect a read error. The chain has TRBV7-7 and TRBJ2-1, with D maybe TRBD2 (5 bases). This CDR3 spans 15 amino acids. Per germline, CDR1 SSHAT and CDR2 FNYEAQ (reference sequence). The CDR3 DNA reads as TGTGCTAGCAGCGTAAGAGCGGATGCTTACAATGAGCAGTTCTTC. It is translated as CASSVRADAYNEQFF.

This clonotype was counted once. CDR3 loop: CASSESGNNKQFFLHF. DNA of the CDR3: TGTGCCAGCAGTGAATCAGGGAACAATAAGCAGTTCTTCCTCCACTTT. The chain is built from TRBV7-9 and TRBJ1-6; D is perhaps TRBD1 (5 bases). The CDR3 totals 16 residues. Deletions cut 6 bases from V and 15 bases from J, with 27 bases between. Per germline, CDR1 SEHNR and CDR2 FQNEAQ (reference sequence).

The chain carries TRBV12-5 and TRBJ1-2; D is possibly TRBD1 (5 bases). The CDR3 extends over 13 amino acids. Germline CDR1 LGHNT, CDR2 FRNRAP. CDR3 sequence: CASSSTADYGYTF. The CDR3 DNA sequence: TGTGCCAGCAGTTCGACAGCAGACTATGGCTACACCTTC.